Each of the 20 T cell receptor beta chains below was sequenced from the same sample in a study of STAT5B mutations in CD4+ large granular lymphocyte leukemia. TCRdb's table, derived via immunoSEQ multiplex PCR, lists solely in-frame clones and lacks some. This table holds 30,000 to 40,000 clones, roughly 65% found once. Material for sequencing was CD4+ T cells from blood buffy coats. These receptors came from a human donor in good health.

This sequence joins TRBV5-1 and TRBJ2-7, with TRBD1 matching over 7 bases. Trimming at V came to 3 bases and at J to 3 bases, leaving 9 bases not matched to a gene. The CDR3 consists of 15 residues. Per germline, CDR1 SGHRS and CDR2 YFSETQ. CDR3 nucleotides: TGCGCCAGCAGCTCACCGGGACAGCGAGACTACGAGCAGTACTTC. Translation: CASSSPGQRDYEQYF. Variable domain in full (rest from reference TRBV5-1 and TRBJ2-7): KAGVTQTPRYLIKTRGQQVTLSCSPISGHRSVSWYQQTPGQGLQFLFEYFSETQRNKGNFPGRFSGRQFSNSRSEMNVSTLELGDSALYLCASSSPGQRDYEQYFGPGTRLTVT.

This chain connects TRBV6-6 to TRBJ2-7; 12 nucleotides align to TRBD2. The length of the CDR3 is 16 residues. Per the germline V gene, CDR1 is MNHNY and CDR2 is SVGAGI (reference sequence). Trimming took 7 bases from V and 5 from J; bases not matched to a gene: 12. In nucleotides, the CDR3 is TGTGCCAGCACTTCAGAAAAGACTAGCGGGGGCAACGAGCAGTACTTC. Protein product: CASTSEKTSGGNEQYF.

The chain has TRBV2 and TRBJ2-3; TRBD1 might be the D (5 bases). The CDR3 has 14 residues. Trimming shortened V by 2 bases and J by 8 bases, and 14 bases separated the two germline ends. Germline CDR1 SNHLY, CDR2 FYNNEI. The CDR3 loop reads CASSELGRDITQYF. The CDR3 DNA reads TGTGCCAGCAGTGAACTGGGGCGCGATATTACGCAGTATTTT. Full variable domain (remainder filled in from reference TRBV2 and TRBJ2-3): EPEVTQTPSHQVTQMGQEVILRCVPISNHLYFYWYRQILGQKVEFLVSFYNNEISEKSEIFDDQFSVERPDGSNFTLKIRSTKLEDSAMYFCASSELGRDITQYFGPGTRLTVL.

The chain joins TRBV5-4 to TRBJ2-7, with TRBD1 matching over 7 bases. The J segment lost 4 bases and the V segment lost 2 bases, leaving 3 bases of the junction unmatched. This CDR3 has 13 residues. Germline assignment: CDR1 SGHNT and CDR2 YYREEE (reference sequence). CDR3 region: CASSLGDRYEQYF. The CDR3 DNA reads as TGTGCCAGCAGCTTAGGGGACAGATACGAGCAGTACTTC.

The chain recombines TRBV7-2 with TRBJ2-5; D uncertain. Germline-derived CDR1 and CDR2 are SGHTA and FQGNSA. V was clipped by 0 bases and J by 0 bases, with 5 bases between them. There are 14 residues in the CDR3. CDR3: CASSLAHYQETQYF. The CDR3 bases are TGTGCCAGCAGCTTAGCGCACTACCAAGAGACCCAGTACTTC. The full variable domain, with the rest looked up from reference TRBV7-2 and TRBJ2-5, is GAGVSQSPSNKVTEKGKDVELRCDPISGHTALYWYRQSLGQGLEFLIYFQGNSAPDKSGLPSDRFSAERTGGSVSTLTIQRTQQEDSAVYLCASSLAHYQETQYFGPGTRLLVL.

V gene TRBV7-9 combines with J gene TRBJ1-2, with D possibly TRBD1 on 6 matching bases. V lost 3 bases to trimming and J lost 7 bases, with 12 bases between them. Germline V CDR1 and CDR2: SEHNR, FQNEAQ (reference sequence). CDR3 length equals 13 residues. The CDR3 loop is CASSLRQAGGYTF. The CDR3 DNA follows: TGTGCCAGCAGCTTGAGACAGGCAGGTGGCTACACCTTC.

The chain recombines TRBV5-1 with TRBJ2-7, with D possibly TRBD1 on 6 matching bases. Germline lookup yields CDR1 SGHRS and CDR2 YFSETQ. V gave up 4 bases and J gave up 5 bases, with 19 bases separating them. This CDR3 is 15 amino acids long. The CDR3 sequence: CASSKQGIPRNEQYF. CDR3 DNA: TGCGCCAGCAGCAAACAGGGAATCCCTCGGAACGAGCAGTACTTC.

The rearrangement joins TRBV18 to TRBJ2-3, with a tentative D call TRBD1 (5 bases). Trimming stripped 6 bases from V and 2 bases from J, with 15 bases between. The CDR3 is made up of 15 amino acids. In germline, CDR1 is KGHSH, CDR2 LQKENI. This chain's CDR3 is CASSAHRQHTDTQYF. The CDR3 bases are TGTGCCAGCTCCGCCCATCGACAGCACACAGATACGCAGTATTTT.

The chain is built from TRBV2 and TRBJ1-1; tentatively, D is TRBD1 (5 bases). Germline V gene sequence: CDR1 SNHLY, CDR2 FYNNEI. The V end lost 11 bases, the J end lost 0 bases, and 13 bases lay between the germline ends. The length of the CDR3 is 13 residues. This CDR3 reads CAGSRQLNTEAFF. The CDR3 DNA is TGTGCCGGCTCAAGACAGCTGAACACTGAAGCTTTCTTT.

The chain recombines TRBV29-1 with TRBJ2-1, with TRBD2 as a possible D gene (5 bases). V lost 6 bases, J lost 0 bases, and 12 bases lay in between. Germline V gene lookup returns CDR1 SQVTM and CDR2 ANQGSEA. The CDR3 runs 14 residues. The DNA for the CDR3 is TGCAGCGTACCCGGGATTAACTCCTACAATGAGCAGTTCTTC. Encoded protein: CSVPGINSYNEQFF.

DNA of the CDR3: TGTGCCAGCAGTTTAGCAGGGGAGGGCTATGGCTACACCTTC. Its protein is CASSLAGEGYGYTF. The chain uses TRBV28 and TRBJ1-2; the D gene is possibly TRBD1 (6 bases). There are 14 residues in the CDR3. The germline gives CDR1 MDHEN, CDR2 SYDVKM. Between the trimmed V and J ends, which lost 2 bases and 4 bases, there was a span of 11 bases.

J is TRBJ1-1 and V is TRBV9; possible D gene TRBD1, 5 bases. Germline assignment: CDR1 SGDLS and CDR2 YYNGEE. The V gene lost 0 bases and the J gene lost 1 base, with 7 bases spanning the gap. The CDR3 runs 14 residues. CDR3 sequence reads: CASSVGRENTEAFF. Here the CDR3 DNA reads TGTGCCAGCAGCGTAGGCAGGGAGAACACTGAAGCTTTCTTT.

This clone turned up a few times. The chain carries TRBV10-1 and TRBJ1-4; D is perhaps TRBD1 (5 bases). Trimming removed 4 bases at V and 4 bases at J, with 13 bases between. Looked up from germline, CDR1 is WNHNN and CDR2 is SYGVQD (reference sequence). The length of the CDR3 is 15 residues. The CDR3 loop reads CASSGLWGCNEKLFF. The CDR3 nucleotides are TGCGCCAGCAGTGGTTTATGGGGGTGTAATGAAAAACTGTTTTTT.

The chain links TRBV7-8 to TRBJ2-7; D is possibly TRBD1 (6 bases). V shed 4 bases and J shed 6 bases, with 13 bases lying between them. The CDR3 totals 13 residues. Germline V CDR1 and CDR2: SGHVS, FQNEAQ. CDR3: CASSSNRASEQYF. CDR3 DNA: TGTGCCAGCAGCTCCAACAGGGCAAGCGAGCAGTACTTC.

This clone was observed a few times. The chain employs TRBV6-1 and TRBJ2-5; 9 nucleotides line up with TRBD2. Trimming cost V 8 bases and J 11 bases; bases outside gene matches: 12. The CDR3 has 13 amino acids. The germline V gene encodes CDR1 MNHNS and CDR2 SASEGT. The CDR3 nucleotides read TGTGCCAGCGAAACTAGCGGGCGCACGTCACAGTACTTC. Translating gives CASETSGRTSQYF.

This clone has only a few counts. V is TRBV7-2 and J is TRBJ2-1; 7 nucleotides agree with TRBD1. The germline CDR1 and CDR2 sequences are SGHTA and FQGNSA. The CDR3 loop spans 13 amino acids. J was trimmed by 6 bases and V by 5 bases; bases with no gene match: 4. CDR3 nucleotide sequence: TGTGCCAGCAGCCGGGACAGCCTCAATGAGCAGTTCTTC. As protein: CASSRDSLNEQFF.

The chain combines TRBV27 with TRBJ2-5; D may match TRBD1 or TRBD2 (5 bases each). V dropped 6 bases and J dropped 8 bases, with 19 bases sitting between them. This CDR3 contains 14 residues. Germline assignment: CDR1 MNHEY and CDR2 SMNVEV (reference sequence). In nucleotides, the CDR3 is TGTGCCAGCAGAAGGTCCGGGGCCGCCGGCACCCAGTACTTC. Residues: CASRRSGAAGTQYF.

This chain joins TRBV11-2 and TRBJ2-7; D not certain. V lost 1 base, J lost 7 bases, and 14 bases lay in between. CDR1 and CDR2 (germline): SGHAT, FQNNGV. The CDR3 loop spans 14 amino acids. CDR3: CASSLVPDLGEQYF. CDR3 sequence (DNA): TGTGCCAGCAGCTTAGTCCCGGACCTAGGAGAGCAGTACTTC. Variable domain in full (rest from reference TRBV11-2 and TRBJ2-7): EAGVAQSPRYKIIEKRQSVAFWCNPISGHATLYWYQQILGQGPKLLIQFQNNGVVDDSQLPKDRFSAERLKGVDSTLKIQPAKLEDSAVYLCASSLVPDLGEQYFGPGTRLTVT.

The chain recombines TRBV6-5 with TRBJ2-1; no clear D gene. Germline V gene data show CDR1 as MNHEY and CDR2 as SVGAGI. CDR3 length equals 16 residues. Deletions cut 0 bases from V and 4 bases from J, with 13 bases between. The CDR3 sequence: CASSYSGLRLYNEQFF. In DNA, the CDR3 is TGTGCCAGCAGTTACTCGGGCCTGCGGCTTTACAATGAGCAGTTCTTC.

This chain connects TRBV4-1 to TRBJ1-2; 8 nucleotides line up with TRBD1. Germline V CDR1 and CDR2: MGHRA, YSYEKL. V trimming: 0 bases; J trimming: 4 bases; junction bases outside the gene matches: 7. The length of the CDR3 is 16 residues. The CDR3 coding sequence is TGCGCCAGCAGCCAAGATTTGGACAGGGCATCCTATGGCTACACCTTC. Amino acids: CASSQDLDRASYGYTF.